Presented here are 10 T cell receptor beta chains from one specimen sequenced in a study of blood T cell repertoires in COVID-19. Produced via immunoSEQ multiplex PCR; TCRdb's table is partial and in-frame only. The data hold roughly 250,000 clones, with more than 70% observed a single time. Sequencing was performed on peripheral blood. The receptors derive from a man between 35 and 55 years old with active or convalescent COVID-19.

The gene calls are TRBV14 and TRBJ1-3, with unresolved D. Trimming stripped 3 bases from V and 0 bases from J, with 15 bases between. CDR3 length: 17 residues. In germline, CDR1 is SGHDN, CDR2 FVKESK. The CDR3 DNA sequence: TGTGCCAGCAGCCAGCTGGGCAGTTCCGGCTCTGGAAACACCATATATTTT. This codes for CASSQLGSSGSGNTIYF.

This sequence joins TRBV18 and TRBJ1-2, with D perhaps matching TRBD1 (5 bases). The CDR3 loop spans 20 amino acids. V was cut by 1 base and J by 7 bases, with 31 bases left in between. CDR1 is KGHSH, CDR2 LQKENI, per germline. The CDR3 sequence is CASSPQRYDSPPGVLGGYTF. CDR3 nucleotide sequence: TGTGCCAGCTCACCACAACGGTATGACAGCCCCCCGGGCGTTTTAGGTGGCTACACCTTC.

The chain couples TRBV11-3 to TRBJ2-2; possibly TRBD2 for D (5 bases). V lost 2 bases and J 2 bases, leaving 9 bases between the germline ends. The CDR3 consists of 15 residues. Germline V CDR1 and CDR2: SGHNT, YENEEA. The CDR3 nucleotides read TGTGCCAGCAGCTTAACCGGGGTCAACACCGGGGAGCTGTTTTTT. As protein: CASSLTGVNTGELFF.

This chain uses TRBV7-9 with TRBJ1-3; possible D gene TRBD1, 5 bases. This CDR3 comprises 14 residues. The ends were cut back, 3 bases at V and 4 bases at J, with 10 bases in the middle. Germline V gene sequence: CDR1 SEHNR, CDR2 FQNEAQ (reference sequence). DNA for the CDR3: TGTGCCAGCAGCTTTTCAGGGTCCGGAAACACCATATATTTT. Translation: CASSFSGSGNTIYF.

The rearrangement uses TRBV24-1 and TRBJ1-5, with 9 bases fitting TRBD1. After removal of 2 bases from V and 4 bases from J, the junction contained 8 bases not matched to a gene. Germline V CDR1 and CDR2: KGHDR, SFDVKD. This CDR3 comprises 17 residues. CDR3 sequence: CATSDSGTGSGNQPQHF. CDR3 nucleotide sequence: TGTGCCACCAGTGATTCTGGGACAGGGTCGGGGAATCAGCCCCAGCATTTT.

The V and J genes are TRBV19 and TRBJ1-3, with 9 bases aligning to TRBD1. V lost 3 bases to trimming and J lost 0 bases; unmatched junction nucleotides: 3. This CDR3 region has 16 residues. Germline CDR1 reads LNHDA; CDR2 reads SQIVND (reference sequence). CDR3 nucleotide sequence: TGTGCCAGTAGTATGAGGGGACAGGGCTCTGGAAACACCATATATTTT. Amino acid sequence: CASSMRGQGSGNTIYF.

The chain's CDR3 is CSGGQTNYGYTF. The CDR3 DNA reads as TGCAGCGGTGGACAGACTAACTATGGCTACACCTTC. The chain is built from TRBV29-1 and TRBJ1-2; D perhaps matches TRBD1 (6 bases). CDR1 is SQVTM, CDR2 ANQGSEA, per germline. This CDR3 region has 12 residues. V lost 7 bases, J lost 0 bases, and 9 bases lay in between.

This chain connects TRBV21-1 to TRBJ1-5. TRBV21-1 is annotated as a pseudogene. The CDR3 has 13 amino acids. The CDR3, as DNA: TGTGCCAGCAGCAAAAGCCAAGATCAGCCCCAGCATTTT. Protein sequence: CASSKSQDQPQHF.

The chain employs TRBV7-3 and TRBJ2-5; 9 positions match TRBD2. Germline CDR1 is SGHTA and CDR2 is FQGTGA. This CDR3 has 16 amino acids. V was clipped by 4 bases and J by 2 bases; unmatched bases: 8. The CDR3 region is CASSSQALAGQETQYF. CDR3 in DNA: TGTGCCAGCAGCTCCCAAGCCCTAGCGGGACAAGAGACCCAGTACTTC.

V gene TRBV5-5 combines with J gene TRBJ2-5, with D unclear. This CDR3 region has 16 residues. Germline V CDR1 and CDR2: SGHKS, YYEKEE (reference sequence). V lost 2 bases to trimming and J lost 2 bases, with 16 bases between them. The CDR3 spells CASSLLPADLQETQYF. CDR3 DNA sequence: TGTGCCAGCAGCTTACTTCCGGCAGACTTGCAAGAGACCCAGTACTTC. Full variable domain (remainder filled in from reference TRBV5-5 and TRBJ2-5): DAGVTQSPTHLIKTRGQQVTLRCSPISGHKSVSWYQQVLGQGPQFIFQYYEKEERGRGNFPDRFSARQFPNYSSELNVNALLLGDSALYLCASSLLPADLQETQYFGPGTRLLVL.